Each of the 17 T cell receptor beta chains below was sequenced from the same sample in a study of CD8 T cells in ankylosing spondylitis. These receptors' antigens are unknown. Study conclusions and caveats: For ankylosing spondylitis blood, a TCR beta motif of 7 or 8 highly homologous variants appeared characteristic.

MiXCR was run by TCRdb on the 5' RACE reads, yielding one entry per CDR3 protein. The repertoire consists of more than 600,000 distinct CDR3 sequences, with around 20% occurring once and the leading ten covering around 19%. The source material was blood, either unsorted or a sorted T cell fraction (not recorded which). Source of these receptors: a male donor with ankylosing spondylitis.

The chain is built from TRBV5-1 and TRBJ2-7, with 11 bases identical to TRBD1. V trimming: 1 base; J trimming: 2 bases; junction bases outside the gene matches: 5. Germline loops: CDR1 SGHRS, CDR2 YFSETQ. The CDR3 loop spans 16 amino acids. CDR3 nucleotide sequence: TGCGCCAGCAGCTTGAAGTGGGACAGGGGGGCCTACGAGCAGTACTTC. Its protein is CASSLKWDRGAYEQYF.

The chain uses TRBV5-6 and TRBJ2-5; 11 bases align to TRBD1. V gave up 3 bases and J gave up 5 bases; unmatched junction bases: 6. CDR3 size: 15 residues. CDR1 is SGHDT and CDR2 is YYEEEE in the germline V gene. CDR3 loop: CASSWTGGDWETQYF. The CDR3 DNA follows: TGTGCCAGCAGCTGGACAGGGGGCGATTGGGAGACCCAGTACTTC.

The rearrangement joins TRBV7-8 to TRBJ2-5; 12 bases are shared with TRBD2. The CDR3 sequence is 16 residues long. The trim removed 4 bases at V and 11 bases at J, leaving 14 bases unmatched. Germline CDR1 reads SGHVS; CDR2 reads FQNEAQ. As DNA, the CDR3 is TGTGCCAGCAGCTCCCCCCGACTAGCGGGAGCGACAAAGCAGTACTTC. Translation gives CASSSPRLAGATKQYF.

In its sample, this clonotype was seen a few times. The rearrangement links TRBV5-1 to TRBJ1-5; maybe TRBD1 (6 bases). CDR1 and CDR2 (germline): SGHRS, YFSETQ. V gave up 4 bases and J gave up 4 bases, with 12 bases separating them. The CDR3 consists of 14 residues. The DNA for the CDR3 is TGCGCCAGCAGCCTCGGGGGGGCGAATCAGCCCCAGCATTTT. This translates into CASSLGGANQPQHF.

This chain uses TRBV12-3 or TRBV12-4 with TRBJ2-7; TRBD2 matches 9 bases. The CDR3 totals 15 residues. Trimming took 1 base from V and 3 from J; bases not matched to a gene: 4. In DNA form, the CDR3 reads TGTGCCAGCAGTTTAGGGGCAGCGGGAGGCTACGAGCAGTACTTC. It specifies CASSLGAAGGYEQYF.

The sample holds many counts of this clonotype. This chain connects TRBV5-1 to TRBJ2-3; 9 positions agree with TRBD1. Germline assignment: CDR1 SGHRS and CDR2 YFSETQ. Unmatched junction bases numbered 7, after V lost 5 bases and J lost 0 bases. The CDR3 has 16 residues. This CDR3 reads CASRRTGGASTDTQYF. The DNA for the CDR3 is TGCGCCAGCAGACGTACAGGGGGCGCGAGCACAGATACGCAGTATTTT.

This clonotype came up many times. The chain joins TRBV3-1 to TRBJ1-4; D ambiguous. Trimming removed 0 bases from V and 7 bases from J, with 6 bases in between. Germline V gene data show CDR1 as LGHDT and CDR2 as YNNKEL (reference sequence). This CDR3 spans 13 amino acids. Here the CDR3 DNA reads TGTGCCAGCAGCCAAGATCGAGGTGAAAAACTGTTTTTT. Translated: CASSQDRGEKLFF.

V is TRBV6-1 and J is TRBJ1-2; D gene unclear. V shed 3 bases and J shed 6 bases, with 20 bases lying between them. Germline CDR1 MNHNS, CDR2 SASEGT. CDR3 size: 16 residues. CDR3 in amino acids: CASSEEPGLPFHGYTF. CDR3 nucleotide sequence: TGTGCCAGCAGTGAGGAACCTGGACTCCCATTTCATGGCTACACCTTC.

In this sample, this clonotype turned up a few times. J is TRBJ1-2 and V is TRBV6-6; no clear D. The V gene's germline CDR1 is MNHNY and CDR2 SVGAGI (reference sequence). This CDR3 spans 13 amino acids. Trimming cost V 2 bases and J 10 bases, with 14 bases left between them. CDR3 coding DNA: TGTGCCAGCAGTTACGAGACAAGGCGGGCCTACACCTTC. The encoded protein is CASSYETRRAYTF.

This clonotype came up a few times. The CDR3: CASSLEGPGRNSPLHF. The CDR3 DNA follows: TGCGCCAGCAGCTTAGAAGGTCCTGGGAGGAATTCACCCCTCCACTTT. V gene TRBV5-1 combines with J gene TRBJ1-6; D remains ambiguous. Germline lookup yields CDR1 SGHRS and CDR2 YFSETQ. The CDR3 sequence is 16 residues long. Trimming stripped 2 bases from V and 7 bases from J, with 16 bases between.

This clonotype was picked up many times. This rearrangement joins TRBV12-3 or TRBV12-4 to TRBJ2-3, with 10 bases aligning to TRBD2. With V trimmed by 5 bases and J by 6 bases, 11 bases remained unmatched. The CDR3 length is 16 residues. Here the CDR3 DNA reads TGTGCCAGCAGTCCCGGACTAGCGGCCCTGATTGATACGCAGTATTTT. The encoded protein is CASSPGLAALIDTQYF.

The genes are TRBV29-1 and TRBJ2-5; 11 nucleotides agree with TRBD2. After removal of 1 base from V and 5 bases from J, the junction contained 9 bases not matched to a gene. The CDR3 loop spans 16 amino acids. Germline loops: CDR1 SQVTM, CDR2 ANQGSEA. The CDR3 region has the DNA TGCAGCGTTGAAGGCTTTACTAGCGGGAGACGGGAGACCCAGTACTTC. Its translation: CSVEGFTSGRRETQYF.

This clonotype was found a few times. V gene TRBV10-3 combines with J gene TRBJ2-1; no clear D. The germline CDR1 and CDR2 sequences are ENHRY and SYGVKD. With 2 bases removed from V and 2 bases from J, the gap between germline ends came to 10 bases. The CDR3 covers 15 residues. The CDR3 sequence is CAISEGTLTYNEQFF. The CDR3 nucleotides read TGTGCCATCAGTGAGGGTACCTTAACCTACAATGAGCAGTTCTTC.

The V gene is TRBV11-3, the J gene TRBJ2-7; D gene uncertain. With 5 bases removed from V and 2 bases from J, the gap between germline ends came to 13 bases. CDR1 SGHNT and CDR2 YENEEA come from the germline V gene. CDR3 length: 14 residues. The CDR3 here is CASSLRTGPYEQYF. The CDR3 DNA reads as TGTGCCAGCAGCCTCCGGACGGGCCCCTACGAGCAGTACTTC.

This clonotype came up many times. The chain joins TRBV12-3 or TRBV12-4 to TRBJ2-1; the D is unclear. V shed 7 bases and J shed 5 bases, with 9 bases lying between them. This CDR3 spans 12 amino acids. The CDR3 DNA is TGTGCCAGCACGCGTGGAGACAATGAGCAGTTCTTC. Translation: CASTRGDNEQFF.

The rearrangement links TRBV28 to TRBJ1-1; 10 bases fit TRBD1. CDR3 size: 15 residues. Germline values: CDR1 MDHEN, CDR2 SYDVKM. V gave up 4 bases and J gave up 5 bases; unmatched junction bases: 7. CDR3 DNA sequence: TGTGCCAGCAGTTCAAGGGACAGGGGAGGTACTGAAGCTTTCTTT. Translated: CASSSRDRGGTEAFF.

Here the CDR3 reads CASSLMDRSPPQHF. CDR3 sequence (DNA): TGTGCCAGCAGCTTAATGGACAGGTCGCCGCCCCAGCATTTT. This sequence joins TRBV7-8 and TRBJ1-5; 7 nucleotides align to TRBD1. There are 14 residues in the CDR3. V dropped 2 bases and J dropped 9; count of bases not matched to a gene: 7. Germline V lookup: CDR1 SGHVS, CDR2 FQNEAQ. Full variable domain (missing parts from reference TRBV7-8 and TRBJ1-5): GAGVSQSPRYKVAKRGQDVALRCDPISGHVSLFWYQQALGQGPEFLTYFQNEAQLDKSGLPSDRFFAERPEGSVSTLKIQRTQQEDSAVYLCASSLMDRSPPQHFGDGTRLSIL.